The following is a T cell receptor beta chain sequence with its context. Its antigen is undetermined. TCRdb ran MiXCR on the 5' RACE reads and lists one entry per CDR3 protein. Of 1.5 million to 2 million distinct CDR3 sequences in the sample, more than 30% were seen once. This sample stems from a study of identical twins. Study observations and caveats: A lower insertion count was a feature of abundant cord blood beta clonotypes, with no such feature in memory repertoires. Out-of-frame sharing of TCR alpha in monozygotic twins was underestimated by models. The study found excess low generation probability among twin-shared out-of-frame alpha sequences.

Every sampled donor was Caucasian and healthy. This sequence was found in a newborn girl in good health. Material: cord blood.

The CDR3 region is CASSLGTGSRNTEAFF. CDR3 DNA: TGCGCCAGCAGCTTAGGGACAGGGTCTCGGAACACTGAAGCTTTCTTT. The genes are TRBV5-1 and TRBJ1-1; 9 bases agree with TRBD1. Germline CDR1 and CDR2: SGHRS and YFSETQ. The V gene end was trimmed by 2 bases and the J gene end by 1 base; junction bases not matched to a gene: 6. There are 16 residues in the CDR3.